Listed below are T cell receptor beta chains from one sample, sequenced in a study of shared clonotypes between healthy human individuals. Libraries were prepared by immunoSEQ multiplex PCR; TCRdb keeps only in-frame clonotypes and omits some of them. This sample carries a few million clones, around 94% of them seen once, and the ten largest clones take 0.13% to 0.15%. The sample taken for sequencing was naive CD4+ T cells sorted from blood. The source is a man aged 18 to 35 in good health. Both conserved end residues are part of each CDR3. Fields, in order: J gene, V gene, CDR3 protein.

>TRBJ2-2|TRBV5-1
CASSLGSARSTGELFF
>TRBJ2-7|TRBV6-5
CASSYSKVRAYEQYF
>TRBJ2-3|TRBV10-1
CASSESRPGSSTDTQYF
>TRBJ1-2|TRBV2
CASRLTGNYGYTF
>TRBJ2-4|TRBV27
CAVSPSTGVRNIQYF
>TRBJ1-2|TRBV5-1
CASGAGQGANGYTF
>TRBJ1-5|TRBV19
CATRATANQPQHF
>TRBJ2-2|TRBV19
CASSNQANTGELFF
>TRBJ2-5|TRBV5-4
CASSLSGQETQYF
>TRBJ1-6|TRBV30
CAWTGETYSPLHF
>TRBJ2-7|TRBV6-5
CASSRQGNEQYF
>TRBJ2-5|TRBV7-2
CASSPGLAEETQYF
>TRBJ2-2|TRBV4-1
CASSQVPGVIPGELFF
>TRBJ1-3|TRBV4-3
CASSQELGYSGNTIYF
>TRBJ2-5|TRBV13
CASSVGQGLQETQYF
>TRBJ2-5|TRBV2
CASSVGTFLAQETQYF
>TRBJ1-2|TRBV5-6
CASSCRRVLSLYGYTF
>TRBJ2-1|TRBV12-2
CADLLGDEVAGVGWINEQFF
>TRBJ2-3|TRBV13
CASSLRAGGVTDTQYF
>TRBJ2-1|TRBV11-2
CASSQGGTGGYNEQFF
>TRBJ2-6|TRBV19
CASSKIDFRVGGANVLTF
>TRBJ1-2|TRBV4-2
CASSHQGGKGDYGYTF
>TRBJ2-3|TRBV5-4
CASSLAGGPGTDTQYF
>TRBJ2-7|TRBV4-1
CASGPGQGTHEQYF
>TRBJ1-1|TRBV30
CAWSVLRMGAVRTEAFF
>TRBJ2-1|TRBV16
CASSPLLAGGNNEQFF
>TRBJ2-7|TRBV5-1
CASSLGTSVGYEQYF
>TRBJ2-1|TRBV5-6
CASSFLGLAGSYNEQFF
>TRBJ2-1|TRBV18
CASSPTLGIHEQFF
>TRBJ1-6|TRBV10-3
CAISESSNSPLHF
>TRBJ2-3|TRBV9
CASSALPGQGFTDTQYF
>TRBJ1-4|TRBV28
CASSLAGGREKLFF
>TRBJ2-1|TRBV10-3
CAISDDRVGEQFF
>TRBJ2-5|TRBV5-1
CASSLAPSGGARETQYF
>TRBJ2-4|TRBV18
CASSPTGEAKNIQYF
>TRBJ2-2|TRBV19
CASISENTGELFF
>TRBJ2-1|TRBV11-3
CASSLGSGGAAEQFF
>TRBJ2-7|TRBV7-2
CASSLDGVTQQYF
>TRBJ1-4|TRBV30
CAWSEGQGIRGEKLFF
>TRBJ1-1|TRBV28
CASRKAGGLNTEAFF
>TRBJ1-1|TRBV2
CASSVGSNTEAFF
>TRBJ1-1|TRBV7-9
CASSNLLTGPQEAFF
>TRBJ2-1|TRBV7-6
CASSPLRGESYNEQFF
>TRBJ2-1|TRBV4-3
CASSSTGSGLSGEQFF